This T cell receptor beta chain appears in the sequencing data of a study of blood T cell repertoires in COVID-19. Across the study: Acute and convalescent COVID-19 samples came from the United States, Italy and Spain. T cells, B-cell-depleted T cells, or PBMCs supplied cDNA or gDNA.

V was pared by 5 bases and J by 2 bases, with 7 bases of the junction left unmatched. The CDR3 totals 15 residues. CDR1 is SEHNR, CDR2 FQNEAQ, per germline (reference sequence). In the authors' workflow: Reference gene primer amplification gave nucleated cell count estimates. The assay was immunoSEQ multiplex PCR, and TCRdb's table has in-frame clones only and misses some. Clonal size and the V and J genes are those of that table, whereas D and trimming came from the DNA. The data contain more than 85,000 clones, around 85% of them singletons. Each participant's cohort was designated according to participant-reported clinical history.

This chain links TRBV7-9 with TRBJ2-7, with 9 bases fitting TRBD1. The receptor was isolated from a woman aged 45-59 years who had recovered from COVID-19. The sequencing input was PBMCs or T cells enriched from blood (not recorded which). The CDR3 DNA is TGTGCCAGCAGCCCGGGACAGGGAAAAACCTACGAGCAGTACTTC. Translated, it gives CASSPGQGKTYEQYF.